The TCR beta chain under discussion was sequenced for a study of shared clonotypes between healthy human individuals (dated by TCRdb to about 2020). Describing the broader study: The cohort comprised two women and a few men aged 18 to 49 years. Per donor, three plates each were used for CD4 naive and CD4 memory, two for CD8 naive, and one for CD8 memory. Blood TCR repertoires of about 5 healthy adults were deeply sequenced to estimate repertoire size and the extent of clonotype sharing between individuals. To increase sequencing depth and limit assay-specific biases, different laboratories used diverse techniques to prepare libraries and sequence TCR repertoires. Leukapheresis yielded between about 0.9 and 9 billion PBMCs per donor.

Using the deep immunoSEQ assay, multiplex PCR amplified TCR CDR3 regions from genomic DNA. Extracted genomic DNA from each cell subset was distributed evenly across all wells of several immunoSEQ 96-well plates, and each plate was treated as a replicate. For sorted subsets, about 200 ng genomic DNA, equal to 25,000 to 35,000 T cell genomes, was loaded into each replicate PCR. Purified libraries were measured with a Qubit 3.0 fluorometer, size-checked on a Bioanalyzer 2100, and measured again with the KAPA Library Quantification kit. A separate single-read 150-cycle Illumina NextSeq 550 flow cell was used to sequence each immunoSEQ 96-well plate. As for how the authors treated the data: Because the immunoSEQ output held only junctional sequences and lacked quality scores, the filtering could not match the filtering applied to full-length reads. To assign V/J genes and CDR3, sequences were annotated against IMGT germline references using PyIR, a Python wrapper for IgBLAST v1.9. Reads were filtered out if the reads had weak V/J assignments (E-value above 1e-6), no CDR3, stop codons, out-of-frame junctions, or ambiguous translated residues. V3J clonotypes were defined by identical inferred V gene, J gene, and CDR3 amino acid sequence. To compute the percentage overlap between repertoires, the number of shared unique clonotypes was divided by the size of the smaller repertoire. RTK rarefaction, the Chao1 estimator, and Recon v2.1 estimates of unobserved clonotypes were used to assess repertoire richness. OLGA was used to compute generation probabilities for all TCRbeta clonotypes that the gDNA method yielded from several donors. TCRdb carries this immuneACCESS record with in-frame sequences only. Its versions omit some clonotypes, under half of them owing to an unresolved V gene in the studies checked, with the rest unexplained. V and J calls and clone size follow that table, whereas D and trimming were derived from the DNA. The sample data list approximately 1.5 million clones, and nearly 99% of these were observed just once. About 0.4% of the sample is in the top ten clones.

This clone was detected only once. Its antigen is still unknown. Base qualities were left out, and no much larger clone turns up one base away. The donors were healthy, HIV-negative adults who had no recently reported acute infections or vaccinations. Every donor was a Caucasian adult living in Nashville, Tennessee, USA. Magnetic negative selection was used to enrich CD4+ T cells, after which naive cells were positively selected on CD45RA and the negative fraction became the memory subset. Blood was obtained by leukapheresis, after which PBMCs were separated by Ficoll-Histopaque density gradient centrifugation and cryopreserved in liquid nitrogen vapor phase. Analytical flow cytometry was used to check the purity and quantity of every magnetically sorted T cell population. Genomic DNA was isolated from every sorted fraction and measured by UV absorbance on a Nanodrop 2000c. Overall study outcomes, separate from this receptor: Pairwise subsampling led to the expectation that sequencing depth would affect the degree of clonotype sharing among donors. Sampling was restricted to blood, and TCR repertoires in tissue are likely to differ from TCR repertoires in blood. Even with the large sequencing depth, rarefaction of the sorted-subset datasets indicated that sequencing was incomplete. When a handful of donors were compared, the shared fraction of clonotypes was about 5% for naive CD4, 3.5% to 4% for naive CD8, 2% to 2.5% for memory CD4, and 0.3% to 0.5% for memory CD8. Estimated clonotype richness was generally larger for naive than for memory subsets. The small number of donors limited the genetic and exposure-history diversity represented. Compared with non-shared clonotypes, clonotypes shared by all four sorted-subset donors had higher generation probabilities.

V is cut by 5 bases and J by 4 bases, and the space between the germline ends is 13 bases. The CDR3 sequence holds 14 residues, the cysteine and phenylalanine included. The read is trimmed to its CDR3 DNA, 42 bases read in frame from base 1. For CDR1 and CDR2, the germline V gene (reference sequence) lists WNHNN and SYGVQD. The rearranged segments are TRBV10-1 and TRBJ2-3; the D segment is perhaps TRBD1 or TRBD2, each sharing 5 matched bases. The specimen sequenced was naive CD4+ T cells sorted from blood. The label giving this sample's cell subset or site can be read as: CD45RA+ positively selected. The TCR sequence derives from a man younger than 45 in good health. For the CDR3, the sequence is CASSRDVGADTQYF. In nucleotides, the sequence is TGCGCCAGCAGTAGGGACGTGGGAGCAGATACGCAGTATTTT.